The rows below give T cell receptor beta chains drawn from one sample of a study of T cells in narcolepsy. This table comes from immunoSEQ multiplex PCR, and its TCRdb copy is limited to in-frame clones, with some not included. The profile shows 30,000 to 40,000 clones, 82% of them singletons. Sequencing was carried out using CD45RA- memory CD4+ T cells from PBMCs. The receptors come from a human donor with narcolepsy. CDR3s include the opening cysteine and the closing phenylalanine or tryptophan. D genes are given only for firm matches. Clone size appears in some rows only: once, few, many, or a class for an expanded clone.

D gene,V gene,CDR3 length,clone size,J gene,CDR3 DNA,CDR3 protein
TRBD2,TRBV14,18,once,TRBJ2-3,TGTGCCAGCAGCCAGACAAGAGGACTAGCGGGCCACACAGATACGCAGTATTTT,CASSQTRGLAGHTDTQYF
-,TRBV27,17,-,TRBJ1-6,TGTGCCAGCAGGACCCGGGGCGCTCCCCAATACAATTCACCCCTCCACTTT,CASRTRGAPQYNSPLHF
-,TRBV7-2,15,-,TRBJ2-2,TGTGCCAGCAGCTTTTGGGGTCCGAACACCGGGGAGCTGTTTTTT,CASSFWGPNTGELFF
-,TRBV6-5,14,-,TRBJ2-1,TGTGCCAGCAGTTACTCGAATTCCCGGACCGCGCAGTTCTTC,CASSYSNSRTAQFF
-,TRBV7-9,18,-,TRBJ2-6,TGTGCCAGCATCGAAGCAAGGGACCGAGACTCTGGGGCCAACGTCCTGACTTTC,CASIEARDRDSGANVLTF
-,TRBV28,15,once,TRBJ2-7,TGTGCCAGCAGACCCCCCCGGGGGCTCGGTTACGAGCAGTACTTC,CASRPPRGLGYEQYF
TRBD1,TRBV7-8,16,-,TRBJ2-3,TGTGCCAGCAGCCACCGGGACAGGGGAGTGGGAGATACGCAGTATTTT,CASSHRDRGVGDTQYF
TRBD1,TRBV7-9,14,once,TRBJ1-6,TGTGCCAGCAGCATTACAGGGGACAATTCACCCCTCCACTTT,CASSITGDNSPLHF
-,TRBV29-1,12,-,TRBJ2-2,TGCAGCTCGAGCAGGAGCACCGGGGAGCTGTTTTTT,CSSSRSTGELFF
TRBD2,TRBV7-9,16,-,TRBJ2-3,TGTGCCAGCAGTGGACCCGGGACTAGCGGGATCGATACGCAGTATTTT,CASSGPGTSGIDTQYF
TRBD1,TRBV28,17,few,TRBJ1-6,TGTGCCAGCACCTCAGTTGACAGGGCCTCCTATAATTCACCCCTCCACTTT,CASTSVDRASYNSPLHF
TRBD1,TRBV7-9,14,-,TRBJ2-7,TGTGCCAGCAGCATGGGACAGGGGGCGCGGGAGCAGTACTTC,CASSMGQGAREQYF
-,TRBV4-3,14,once,TRBJ2-7,TGCGCCAGCAGCCGACAGGTCGGAAGCTACGAGCAGTACTTC,CASSRQVGSYEQYF
-,TRBV11-2,13,-,TRBJ2-3,TGTGCCAGCAGCTTAGATCCTGGAGATACGCAGTATTTT,CASSLDPGDTQYF
-,TRBV29-1,14,-,TRBJ2-1,TGCAGCGTTGAACGCGGAGGCAGGGGGGATGAGCAGTTCTTC,CSVERGGRGDEQFF
TRBD2,TRBV7-9,14,-,TRBJ2-7,TGTGCCAGCAGCTTAGGTAGCGGGTCCTACGAGCAGTACTTC,CASSLGSGSYEQYF
TRBD1,TRBV7-2,14,-,TRBJ2-7,TGTGCCAGCAGCCCCTCCCTTAGACAGGGCGAGCAGTACTTC,CASSPSLRQGEQYF
TRBD1,TRBV28,15,-,TRBJ1-3,TGTGCCAGCAGTTTTCTGGGACAGGGTGGAAACACCATATATTTT,CASSFLGQGGNTIYF
-,TRBV6-6,13,-,TRBJ1-5,TGTGCCAGCAGTTATACTGGGAATCAGCCCCAGCATTTT,CASSYTGNQPQHF
-,TRBV29-1,13,-,TRBJ1-2,TGCAGCGTTGGGGCCAGTGGTTTCTATGGCTACACCTTC,CSVGASGFYGYTF
TRBD1,TRBV6-5,14,-,TRBJ1-2,TGTGCCAGCATGTCTTCAGGGGGGAACTATGGCTACACCTTC,CASMSSGGNYGYTF
TRBD1,TRBV7-3,14,-,TRBJ2-7,TGTGCCAGCAGCTTAGGACAGGCTTTCTACGAGCAGTACTTC,CASSLGQAFYEQYF
TRBD2,TRBV2,15,-,TRBJ2-5,TGTGCCAGCAGTGGACTAGCGGGGAACCAAGAGACCCAGTACTTC,CASSGLAGNQETQYF
TRBD2,TRBV7-2,18,-,TRBJ2-7,TGTGCCAGCAGCTCAGCGGGGGGTCCGGGGGAGAAAGTTGTTGAGCAGTACTTC,CASSSAGGPGEKVVEQYF
-,TRBV6-5,13,once,TRBJ1-1,TGTGCCAGCAGGCAGGGACCGCACACTGAAGCTTTCTTT,CASRQGPHTEAFF
TRBD2,TRBV7-2,14,-,TRBJ2-7,TGTGCCAGCAGCTTAACTAGCGGGGGGTACGAGCAGTACTTC,CASSLTSGGYEQYF
-,TRBV7-8,14,-,TRBJ1-4,TGTGCCAGCACTCAGAGAGAGACCTATGAAAAACTGTTTTTT,CASTQRETYEKLFF
-,TRBV5-8,17,-,TRBJ1-2,TGTGCCAGCAGCTTTTCAGGCAGGCCGTACGGGGGTTATGGCTACACCTTC,CASSFSGRPYGGYGYTF
-,TRBV5-4,15,-,TRBJ1-4,TGTGCCAGCAGCTTGAGGCAGGGCGGTGATGAAAAACTGTTTTTT,CASSLRQGGDEKLFF
TRBD2,TRBV30,18,-,TRBJ2-7,TGTGCCTGGGCCCCAAGGGAGGGGTGGGCCCCAAGCTCCTACGAGCAGTACTTC,CAWAPREGWAPSSYEQYF
-,TRBV5-5,18,-,TRBJ1-4,TGTGCCAGCAGCTTGGGGAACAGCTTCATACCCACTAATGAAAAACTGTTTTTT,CASSLGNSFIPTNEKLFF
TRBD1,TRBV5-4,14,-,TRBJ1-2,TGTGCCAGCAGCTTTACCGGGACAGGGTATGGCTACACCTTC,CASSFTGTGYGYTF
TRBD2,TRBV18,15,-,TRBJ2-3,TGTGCCAGCTCACCAACTAGCGGGAGCACAGATACGCAGTATTTT,CASSPTSGSTDTQYF
-,TRBV6-1,16,-,TRBJ2-2,TGTGCCAGCAGTGACCCCGGGACAACAAACACCGGGGAGCTGTTTTTT,CASSDPGTTNTGELFF
TRBD1,TRBV5-1,14,-,TRBJ2-7,TGCGCCAGCAGATGGGACAGGGGGGCCTACGAGCAGTACTTC,CASRWDRGAYEQYF
-,TRBV10-1,13,-,TRBJ1-1,TGCGCCAGCAGGGCAGGCATGGAGACTGAAGCTTTCTTT,CASRAGMETEAFF
-,TRBV7-2,18,-,TRBJ1-4,TGTGCCAGCAGCTTAGCGGTGGTGGCCGGGGCAACTAATGAAAAACTGTTTTTT,CASSLAVVAGATNEKLFF
-,TRBV19,12,few,TRBJ1-1,TGTGCCAGTAGCCCGGGACGAACTGAAGCTTTCTTT,CASSPGRTEAFF
-,TRBV6-1,12,-,TRBJ2-3,TGTGCCAGCATGGCGAACACAGATACGCAGTATTTT,CASMANTDTQYF
-,TRBV6-1,13,-,TRBJ2-1,TGTGCCAGCAGTGGTCTAGTGGGCAATGAGCAGTTCTTC,CASSGLVGNEQFF
-,TRBV7-9,14,-,TRBJ1-1,TGTGCCAGCAGCCCTCCTCGAGCGAACACTGAAGCTTTCTTT,CASSPPRANTEAFF
-,TRBV4-3,15,few,TRBJ1-2,TGCGCCAGCAGCCAAGAATTTGGAACTGACTATGGCTACACCTTC,CASSQEFGTDYGYTF
TRBD1,TRBV6-1,15,-,TRBJ2-6,TGTGCCATCAGTGGGACAGGCTCTGGGGCCAACGTCCTGACTTTC,CAISGTGSGANVLTF
TRBD1,TRBV5-1,14,-,TRBJ2-5,TGCGCCAGCAGACGGGGACAGCAAAAAGAGACCCAGTACTTC,CASRRGQQKETQYF
-,TRBV5-1,15,-,TRBJ1-1,TGCGCCAGCAGCTTGGTCGGACAGACGAACACTGAAGCTTTCTTT,CASSLVGQTNTEAFF
-,TRBV5-1,15,-,TRBJ2-5,TGCGCCAGCAGCGGTTCCCAAGGTTGGCAAGAGACCCAGTACTTC,CASSGSQGWQETQYF
-,TRBV18,13,once,TRBJ2-5,TGTGCCAGCTCACCACGTCGCGAAGAGACCCAGTACTTC,CASSPRREETQYF
TRBD2,TRBV7-2,17,-,TRBJ2-7,TGTGCCAGCAGCTTATCTGTAGCGGGGGGAGGGGAGAGTGAGCAGTACTTC,CASSLSVAGGGESEQYF
TRBD1,TRBV5-6,15,-,TRBJ1-5,TGTGCCAGCAGCTTGGCCGGGACAGGCAATCAGCCCCAGCATTTT,CASSLAGTGNQPQHF
TRBD1,TRBV6-5,15,few,TRBJ2-5,TGTGCCAGCAAGTTGGGACAGGGGGCTGGAGAGACCCAGTACTTC,CASKLGQGAGETQYF
TRBD2,TRBV10-3,14,-,TRBJ2-7,TGTGCCATCAGGCGGACTAGCGGGAGATACGAGCAGTACTTC,CAIRRTSGRYEQYF
-,TRBV19,15,few,TRBJ2-1,TGTGCCAGTAGTATCAGGCCAGGGGCGGTGGATGAGCAGTTCTTC,CASSIRPGAVDEQFF
-,TRBV7-3,16,-,TRBJ2-1,TGTGCCAGCAGCTTAAGGCGGGTGTCGGAAGACAATGAGCAGTTCTTC,CASSLRRVSEDNEQFF
-,TRBV5-1,16,-,TRBJ2-2,TGCGCCAGCAGCTTGAGGTATACCGCGAACACCGGGGAGCTGTTTTTT,CASSLRYTANTGELFF
-,TRBV28,15,few,TRBJ2-1,TGTGCCAGCAATGAACAGGGTTCCGACAACAATGAGCAGTTCTTC,CASNEQGSDNNEQFF
-,TRBV2,14,few,TRBJ2-7,TGTGCCAGAAGGGGGGGCGGGGCCTTTTCGGAGCAGTACTTC,CARRGGGAFSEQYF